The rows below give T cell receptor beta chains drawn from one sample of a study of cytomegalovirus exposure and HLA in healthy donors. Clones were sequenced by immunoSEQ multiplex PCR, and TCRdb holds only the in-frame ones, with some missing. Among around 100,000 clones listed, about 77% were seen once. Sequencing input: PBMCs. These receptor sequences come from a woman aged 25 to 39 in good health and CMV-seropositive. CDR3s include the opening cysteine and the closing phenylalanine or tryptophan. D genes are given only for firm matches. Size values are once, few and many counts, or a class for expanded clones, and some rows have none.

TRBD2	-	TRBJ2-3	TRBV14	TGTGCCAGCAGCCAAGTAGGGAGCGGGGGCACAGATACGCAGTATTTT	CASSQVGSGGTDTQYF
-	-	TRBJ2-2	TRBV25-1	TGTGCCAGCAGTCCTAGTCGTGCGAACACCGGGGAGCTGTTTTTT	CASSPSRANTGELFF
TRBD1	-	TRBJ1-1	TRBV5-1	TGCGCCAGCAGCTTGGACAGGGGCAACACTGAAGCTTTCTTT	CASSLDRGNTEAFF
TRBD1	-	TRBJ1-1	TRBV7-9	TGTTCCAGCAGCTTACAGGACAGGGAGACTGAAGCTTTCTTT	CSSSLQDRETEAFF
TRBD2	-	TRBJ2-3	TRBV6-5	TGTGCCAGCAGTTACGGACTAGCCCCCACAGATACGCAGTATTTT	CASSYGLAPTDTQYF
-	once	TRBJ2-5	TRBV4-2	TGTGCCAGCAGCCAAGATCGAGAAGCGGGTCAGGAGACCCAGTACTTC	CASSQDREAGQETQYF
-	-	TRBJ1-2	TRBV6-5	TGTGCCAGCCGACAGGACTACTATGGCTACACCTTC	CASRQDYYGYTF
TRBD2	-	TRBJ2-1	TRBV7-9	TGTTCCAGCAGCGGGGGACTAGCGGGAGTCGAAAGGGATGAGCAGTTCTTC	CSSSGGLAGVERDEQFF
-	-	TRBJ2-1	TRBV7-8	TGTGCCAGCAGCTTAATAACGGGGTCCTACAATGAGCAGTTCTTC	CASSLITGSYNEQFF
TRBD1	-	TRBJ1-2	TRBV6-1	TGTGCCAGCAGGATACAGGGGGCGTCTGGCTATGGCTACACCTTC	CASRIQGASGYGYTF
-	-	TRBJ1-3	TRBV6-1	TGTGCCAGCAGTGCAACTGGAGGGACCTCTGGAAACACCATATATTTT	CASSATGGTSGNTIYF
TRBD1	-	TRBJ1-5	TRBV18	TGTGCCAGCTCACCGATGGGACAGGGGGATAGCAATCAGCCCCAGCATTTT	CASSPMGQGDSNQPQHF
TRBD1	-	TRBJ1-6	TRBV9	TGTGCCAGCAGCGTAAAGGGGGCTAATTCACCCCTCCACTTT	CASSVKGANSPLHF
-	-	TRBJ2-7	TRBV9	TGTGCCAGCAGCGTGGAGGGGACAGCCCTGTACGAGCAGTACTTC	CASSVEGTALYEQYF
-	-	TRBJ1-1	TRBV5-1	TGCGCCAGCAGCGACCAGGGCGCTAACACTGAAGCTTTCTTT	CASSDQGANTEAFF
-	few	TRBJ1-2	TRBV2	TGTGCCAGCAGTGGACAGAAACCTGCGACCTTC	CASSGQKPATF
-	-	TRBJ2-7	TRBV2	TGTGCCAGCAGTGAACAGGAATACGAGCAGTACTTC	CASSEQEYEQYF
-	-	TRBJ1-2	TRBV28	TGTGCCAGCAGTTCCCTGTCCGGCTACACCTTC	CASSSLSGYTF
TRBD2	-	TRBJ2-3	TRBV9	TGTGCCAGCAGCTTCACTTCTCGGGGGGACACAGATACGCAGTATTTT	CASSFTSRGDTDTQYF
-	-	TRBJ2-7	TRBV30	TGTGCCTGCCAGGCGGGGTCCCCCTACGAGCAGTACTTC	CACQAGSPYEQYF
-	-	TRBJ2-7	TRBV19	TGTGCCAGTAGTACTTTAGAGCAGGGAAACGAGCAGTACTTC	CASSTLEQGNEQYF
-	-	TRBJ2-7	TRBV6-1	TGTGCCAGCGGGGAGACAGGCTCCTACGAGCAGTACTTC	CASGETGSYEQYF
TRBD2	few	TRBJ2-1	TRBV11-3	TGTGCCAGCAGCTTAGTTAGCGGGGGGGCATTCTATGAGCAGTTCTTC	CASSLVSGGAFYEQFF
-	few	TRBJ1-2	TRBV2	TGTGCCAGCAGTGGCCGGTATGGCTACACCTTC	CASSGRYGYTF
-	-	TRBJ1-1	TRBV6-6	TGTGCCAGCAGGGGTCAGGTTAGTGGAGAAGCTTTCTTT	CASRGQVSGEAFF
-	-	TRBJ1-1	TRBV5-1	TGCGCCAGCAGCTTGACAGGGAGGGACACTGAAGCTTTCTTT	CASSLTGRDTEAFF
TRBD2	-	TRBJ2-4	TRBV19	TGTGCCAGTAGGCAAGGGGAGGGTCAGTACTTC	CASRQGEGQYF
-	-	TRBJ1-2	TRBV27	TGTGCCAGCAGTCCTGCGGGATTGCAGCTACATTATGGCTACACCTTC	CASSPAGLQLHYGYTF
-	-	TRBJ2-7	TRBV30	TGTGCCTGGAGAATCCGCTCGGGATTTTACGAGCAGTACTTC	CAWRIRSGFYEQYF
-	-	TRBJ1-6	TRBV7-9	TGTGCCAGCAGCCGTAGCCCGGGGGTTGGCGATTCACCCCTCCACTTT	CASSRSPGVGDSPLHF
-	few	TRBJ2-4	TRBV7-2	TGTGCCAGCAGCTTAGCGATGGGAGTTGGGATGGACAAAAACATTCAGTACTTC	CASSLAMGVGMDKNIQYF
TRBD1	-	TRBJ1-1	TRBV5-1	TGCGCCAGCAGCTCCATCCGACAGGGCTGGAAGTCTGAAGCTTTCTTT	CASSSIRQGWKSEAFF
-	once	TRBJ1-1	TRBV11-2	TGTGCCAGCAGCTTTGGGGGGAATACTGAAGCTTTCTTT	CASSFGGNTEAFF
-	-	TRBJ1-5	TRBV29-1	TGCAGCGTTGTTCTGACAGACCCTAATCAGCCCCAGCATTTT	CSVVLTDPNQPQHF
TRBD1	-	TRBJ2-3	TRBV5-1	TGCGCCAGCAGCTTGGATCTGGACAGGGGGGACTATACGCAGTATTTT	CASSLDLDRGDYTQYF
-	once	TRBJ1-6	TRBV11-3	TGTGCCAGCAGCCTCCCACGGCAGGGGAATTCACCCCTCCACTTT	CASSLPRQGNSPLHF
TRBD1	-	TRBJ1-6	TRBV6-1	TGTGCCAGCAATCAACAGGGGAGTTCACCCCTCCACTTT	CASNQQGSSPLHF
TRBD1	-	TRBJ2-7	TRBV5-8	TGTGCCAGCAGCTTGCGGGACAGGATCTACGAGCAGTACTTC	CASSLRDRIYEQYF
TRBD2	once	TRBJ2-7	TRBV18	TGTGCCAGCGCACCGGGACTAGCGGGAACCTACGAGCAGTACTTC	CASAPGLAGTYEQYF
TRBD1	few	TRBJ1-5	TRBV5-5	TGTGCCAGCAGCTCTTCCGGGACAGGGAATCAGCCCCAGCATTTT	CASSSSGTGNQPQHF
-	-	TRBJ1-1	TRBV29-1	TGCAGCGCCTTTTCTCGGGACAAGATTCCCCCTGAAGCTTTCTTT	CSAFSRDKIPPEAFF